Below, 7 T cell receptor beta chains from the same sample are listed, as sequenced in a study of early T cells in non-severe SARS-CoV-2 infection (TCRdb year 2021). Receptor amplification or capture employed 5' RACE. The listed sequencing device is NextSeq 500. TCRdb cleaned the public reads at Q25 with fastp, built clones with MiXCR and kept in-frame beta chains. Rows with a matching CDR3 protein are joined into one entry that keeps the most common DNA and genes. The sample records more than 35,000 distinct CDR3 sequences, 5.8% of which are singletons. The ten largest clones add up to more than 25% of the sample. Sequenced material: whole blood. These receptors all stem from an adult who was a healthcare worker with PCR-confirmed SARS-CoV-2 infection or an uninfected control (not recorded which).

This clonotype was picked up many times. The chain uses TRBV20-1 and TRBJ1-6; 7 bases are a match to TRBD1. Trimming removed 5 bases from V and 4 bases from J; junction bases left unmatched: 5. The germline gives CDR1 DFQATT, CDR2 SNEGSKA (reference sequence). The CDR3 runs 14 residues. CDR3: CSASRDSYNSPLHF. Here the CDR3 DNA reads TGCAGTGCTTCCCGGGACAGTTATAATTCACCCCTCCACTTT.

This clonotype was counted many times. The chain uses TRBV6-1 and TRBJ2-5, with D possibly TRBD1 on 5 matching bases. This CDR3 comprises 15 residues. In germline, CDR1 is MNHNS, CDR2 SASEGT. V was clipped by 5 bases and J by 0 bases, with 13 bases between them. CDR3 region: CASSLRSGYQETQYF. DNA of the CDR3: TGTGCCAGCAGTCTGAGGTCAGGGTACCAAGAGACCCAGTACTTC.

Only a few counts were recorded for this clonotype. This chain uses TRBV3-1 with TRBJ2-7, with 8 bases matching TRBD2. Trimming took 0 bases from V and 1 from J; bases not matched to a gene: 8. CDR1 is LGHDT and CDR2 is YNNKEL in the germline V gene (reference sequence). The CDR3 has 17 residues. The CDR3 DNA follows: TGTGCCAGCAGCCAAGAGTCCAGGACTAGCTTATCCTACGAGCAGTACTTC. It specifies CASSQESRTSLSYEQYF.

The chain joins TRBV2 to TRBJ1-2; the D gene is possibly TRBD1 (5 bases). The length of the CDR3 is 14 residues. The V gene's germline CDR1 is SNHLY and CDR2 FYNNEI. V was pared by 2 bases and J by 4 bases, with 11 bases between. CDR3 region: CASSESGLLYGYTF. The CDR3, as DNA: TGTGCCAGCAGTGAATCGGGACTCCTCTATGGCTACACCTTC.

This clonotype was picked up many times. The genes are TRBV20-1 and TRBJ2-7, with no clear D. V lost 6 bases and J 6 bases, leaving 12 bases between the germline ends. This CDR3 region has 11 residues. The V gene's germline CDR1 is DFQATT and CDR2 SNEGSKA (reference sequence). The CDR3 bases are TGCAGTGCAAGTACGAGAACCGAGCAGTACTTC. The encoded protein is CSASTRTEQYF.

This clonotype was picked up many times. The J gene is TRBJ1-1, the V gene TRBV7-9; maybe TRBD1 (6 bases). The CDR3 sequence is 13 residues long. The ends were cut back, 0 bases at V and 11 bases at J, with 13 bases in the middle. Germline V lookup: CDR1 SEHNR, CDR2 FQNEAQ (reference sequence). Written as DNA, the CDR3 is TGTGCCAGCAGCTTAGCTGGCCAGGGGTATGCTTTCTTT. Translation: CASSLAGQGYAFF.

The table lists this clonotype with many counts. The genes are TRBV5-1 and TRBJ2-2, with D perhaps matching TRBD1 (6 bases). Germline V gene lookup returns CDR1 SGHRS and CDR2 YFSETQ. The CDR3 is made up of 16 amino acids. V dropped 1 base and J dropped 1 base, with 11 bases sitting between them. DNA of the CDR3: TGCGCCAGCAGCTTGAGCGGCAGGGGGAACACCGGGGAGCTGTTTTTT. Translation: CASSLSGRGNTGELFF.